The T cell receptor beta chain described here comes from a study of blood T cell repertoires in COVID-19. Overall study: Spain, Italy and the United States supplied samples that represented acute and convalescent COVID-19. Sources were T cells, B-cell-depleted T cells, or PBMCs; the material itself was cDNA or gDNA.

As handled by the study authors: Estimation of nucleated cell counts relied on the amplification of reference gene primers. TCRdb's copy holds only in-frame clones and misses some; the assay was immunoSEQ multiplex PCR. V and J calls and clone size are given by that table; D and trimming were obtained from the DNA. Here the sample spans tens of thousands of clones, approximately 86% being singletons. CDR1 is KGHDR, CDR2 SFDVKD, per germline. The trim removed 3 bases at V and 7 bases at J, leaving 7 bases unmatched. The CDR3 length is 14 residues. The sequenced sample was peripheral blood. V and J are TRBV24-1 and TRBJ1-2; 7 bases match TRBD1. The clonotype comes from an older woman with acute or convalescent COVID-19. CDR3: CATSDHRQGGGYTF. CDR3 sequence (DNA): TGTGCCACCAGTGATCATCGACAGGGTGGTGGCTACACCTTC.